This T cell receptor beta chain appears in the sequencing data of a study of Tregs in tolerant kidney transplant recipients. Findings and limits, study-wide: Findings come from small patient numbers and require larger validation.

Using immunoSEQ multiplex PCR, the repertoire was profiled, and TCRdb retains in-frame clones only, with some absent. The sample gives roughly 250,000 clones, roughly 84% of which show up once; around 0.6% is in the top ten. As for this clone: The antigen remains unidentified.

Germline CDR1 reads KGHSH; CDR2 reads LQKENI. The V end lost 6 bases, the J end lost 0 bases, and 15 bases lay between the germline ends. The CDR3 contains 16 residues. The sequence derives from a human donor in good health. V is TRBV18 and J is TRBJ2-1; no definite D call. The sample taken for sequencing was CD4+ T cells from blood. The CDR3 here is CASSPDTLSSYNEQFF. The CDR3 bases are TGTGCCAGCTCCCCTGACACGTTAAGCTCCTACAATGAGCAGTTCTTC. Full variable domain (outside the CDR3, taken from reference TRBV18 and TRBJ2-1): NAGVMQNPRHLVRRRGQEARLRCSPMKGHSHVYWYRQLPEEGLKFMVYLQKENIIDESGMPKERFSAEFPKEGPSILRIQQVVRGDSAAYFCASSPDTLSSYNEQFFGPGTRLTVL.